The clone carrying this T cell receptor (beta chain) was observed at least ten times. No antigen is known for it. Read coverage stops 3 residues before the CDR3 terminus; the germline J gene supplies the remainder. This record belongs to a study of T cell clonality in common variable immunodeficiency. Blood came from CVID subjects not ill and not taking immunomodulatory or immunosuppressive medication. Study-wide results and caveats: Compared with healthy controls, CVID subjects showed increased TCRbeta clonality, mostly in about a third. Reportedly, TCR beta sequences from common variable immunodeficiency showed fewer deletions and N-nucleotide insertions. Repertoire-complication correlations in CVID were limited by patient heterogeneity. Shared TCRbeta clones were fewer between CVID subjects than controls.

Using immunoSEQ multiplex PCR, the repertoire was profiled, and TCRdb retains in-frame clones only, with some absent. The sample presents thousands of clones, none singletons. V shed 3 bases, J shed 3 bases, and the junction held 3 bases outside the gene matches. The germline gives CDR1 LNHDA, CDR2 SQIVND (reference sequence). The CDR3 is 15 residues long. J is TRBJ2-3 and V is TRBV19, with 10 bases that match TRBD2. This sequence originates from a human donor with common variable immunodeficiency. The source material was peripheral blood mononuclear cells. CDR3 sequence reads: CASSIGSGRTDTQYF. The part of the CDR3 DNA that was read is TGTGCCAGTAGTATCGGTAGCGGGAGGACAGATACG.